The entry that follows covers one T cell receptor (beta chain) sequence. This sample was taken from a study of blood T cell repertoires in COVID-19. Source study methods: The authors estimated nucleated cell counts from reference gene primer amplification. This table comes from immunoSEQ multiplex PCR, and its TCRdb copy is limited to in-frame clones, with some not included. That table supplies the V and J calls and clone size; D and trimming were determined from the DNA. The data show around 100,000 clones, with roughly 84% seen just once and 13% held by the top ten. The CDR3 consists of 16 residues. The germline CDR1 and CDR2 sequences are SEHNR and FQNEAQ (reference sequence). V lost 1 base and J lost 0, with 7 bases in between.

This clonotype was obtained from a human donor in a cohort sampled during active or convalescent COVID-19. Sequencing was done on a sample of peripheral blood. The chain links TRBV7-9 to TRBJ1-6; D gene ambiguous. The CDR3 reads CASSLDRSSYNSPLHF. The DNA for the CDR3 is TGTGCCAGCAGCTTAGACCGGAGCTCCTATAATTCACCCCTCCACTTT.